The 22 T cell receptor beta chains given below trace back to one sample, sequenced in a study of cytomegalovirus exposure and HLA in healthy donors. Clones were sequenced by immunoSEQ multiplex PCR, and TCRdb holds only the in-frame ones, with some missing. The sample consists of 60,000 or so clones, 90% to 95% of them appearing once. The sequenced sample consisted of PBMCs. The receptor source for this set is a woman aged 25 to 45 in good health and CMV-seronegative.

This chain uses TRBV7-2 with TRBJ2-1; 8 positions match TRBD2. The CDR3 has 15 residues. The V gene's germline CDR1 is SGHTA and CDR2 FQGNSA. J was trimmed by 2 bases and V by 7 bases; bases with no gene match: 7. Here the CDR3 DNA reads TGTGCCAGCACCCTTTTAGCGGGAACCTACAATGAGCAGTTCTTC. It translates to CASTLLAGTYNEQFF.

The chain links TRBV6-1 to TRBJ2-2, with 12 bases lining up with TRBD1. Germline CDR1 is MNHNS and CDR2 is SASEGT. The CDR3 loop spans 17 amino acids. V trimming: 4 bases; J trimming: 6 bases; junction bases outside the gene matches: 9. For the CDR3, the DNA is TGTGCCAGCAGTGCTATCGGGACAGGGGGCTTGGCCGGGGAGCTGTTTTTT. It is translated as CASSAIGTGGLAGELFF.

The chain combines TRBV19 with TRBJ2-7, with 9 bases lining up with TRBD2. Germline lookup yields CDR1 LNHDA and CDR2 SQIVND (reference sequence). The CDR3 sequence is 16 residues long. The J segment lost 0 bases and the V segment lost 0 bases, leaving 3 bases of the junction unmatched. CDR3 DNA: TGTGCCAGTAGTATAGATCATAGCGGGAGCTCCTACGAGCAGTACTTC. Its translation: CASSIDHSGSSYEQYF. Full variable domain (missing parts from reference TRBV19 and TRBJ2-7): DGGITQSPKYLFRKEGQNVTLSCEQNLNHDAMYWYRQDPGQGLRLIYYSQIVNDFQKGDIAEGYSVSREKKESFPLTVTSAQKNPTAFYLCASSIDHSGSSYEQYFGPGTRLTVT.

In this sample, this clone turned up once. V usage is TRBV9 and J usage is TRBJ2-7; TRBD2 agrees at 9 bases. The CDR3 length is 14 residues. The J segment lost 13 bases and the V segment lost 0 bases, leaving 11 bases of the junction unmatched. CDR1 is SGDLS, CDR2 YYNGEE, per germline. This CDR3 is CASSVGLAESKVYF. CDR3 nucleotides: TGTGCCAGCAGCGTAGGACTAGCGGAATCGAAAGTCTACTTC.

This rearrangement joins TRBV5-8 to TRBJ2-3, with TRBD1 matching over 9 bases. CDR3 length: 14 residues. V was clipped by 0 bases and J by 5 bases; unmatched bases: 1. CDR1 SGHTS and CDR2 YDEGEE come from the germline V gene. The CDR3 DNA sequence: TGTGCCAGCAGCTTGGGGACAGGGGAAGATACGCAGTATTTT. Translation: CASSLGTGEDTQYF.

This chain links TRBV18 with TRBJ1-1, with TRBD1 matching over 7 bases. This CDR3 has 15 residues. The junction had 7 bases not matched to a gene; V was cut back by 0 bases and J by 6 bases. Germline CDR1 reads KGHSH; CDR2 reads LQKENI. Written as DNA, the CDR3 is TGTGCCAGCTCACCACCAATGGCAGGGGGTTCTGAAGCTTTCTTT. It encodes CASSPPMAGGSEAFF.

This clone was seen a handful of times. This rearrangement joins TRBV4-1 to TRBJ1-2, with TRBD1 matching 7 bases. The junction had 10 bases not matched to a gene; V was cut back by 4 bases and J by 2 bases. CDR3 length: 16 residues. Germline values: CDR1 MGHRA, CDR2 YSYEKL. The chain's CDR3 is CASSRERDSLNYGYTF. The CDR3 DNA reads TGCGCCAGCAGCCGGGAACGGGACAGCCTAAACTATGGCTACACCTTC.

V usage is TRBV7-9 and J usage is TRBJ2-1; TRBD2 aligns across 7 bases. V was clipped by 5 bases and J by 1 base; unmatched bases: 5. The V gene's germline CDR1 is SEHNR and CDR2 FQNEAQ (reference sequence). The CDR3 sequence is 15 residues long. CDR3: CASSPRGNSYNEQFF. The DNA for the CDR3 is TGTGCCAGCAGCCCGCGGGGGAATTCCTACAATGAGCAGTTCTTC.

The chain recombines TRBV5-1 with TRBJ1-1; maybe TRBD1 (6 bases). Trimming stripped 5 bases from V and 7 bases from J, with 18 bases between. This CDR3 is built from 14 residues. Looked up from germline, CDR1 is SGHRS and CDR2 is YFSETQ. The CDR3 region is CASSLAGGSNEAFF. DNA of the CDR3: TGCGCCAGCAGTTTAGCGGGGGGCTCTAATGAAGCTTTCTTT.

The genes are TRBV7-9 and TRBJ2-3; D remains ambiguous. V was trimmed by 5 bases and J by 4 bases, leaving 7 bases between them. The germline gives CDR1 SEHNR, CDR2 FQNEAQ (reference sequence). The length of the CDR3 is 12 residues. Here the CDR3 DNA reads TGTGCCAGCAGCCAAGAGTCAGATACGCAGTATTTT. It translates to CASSQESDTQYF.

The genes are TRBV6-5 and TRBJ1-1, with D maybe TRBD1 (5 bases). CDR3 length: 13 amino acids. Germline V CDR1 and CDR2: MNHEY, SVGAGI. Between the trimmed V and J ends, which lost 2 bases and 7 bases, there was a span of 11 bases. CDR3 in DNA: TGTGCCAGCAGTTACGGAGGGGTCGGTGAAGCTTTCTTT. It codes for CASSYGGVGEAFF.

In this sample, this clone turned up a few times. CDR3 amino acids: CSARDRASNNYGYTF. CDR3 coding DNA: TGCAGCGCCAGGGACAGGGCCTCGAATAACTATGGCTACACCTTC. V usage is TRBV29-1 and J usage is TRBJ1-2; 9 bases are a match to TRBD1. The length of the CDR3 is 15 residues. With 7 bases clipped from V and 1 base from J, the junction kept 10 bases outside the gene matches. Looked up from germline, CDR1 is SQVTM and CDR2 is ANQGSEA.

The chain links TRBV7-2 to TRBJ2-7; 8 bases are shared with TRBD1. The V gene end was trimmed by 5 bases and the J gene end by 3 bases; junction bases not matched to a gene: 6. The germline CDR1 and CDR2 sequences are SGHTA and FQGNSA. CDR3 length equals 14 residues. CDR3 in DNA: TGTGCCAGCAGCCCCCGGGACAGGTACTACGAGCAGTACTTC. The encoded protein is CASSPRDRYYEQYF. Full variable domain (missing parts from reference TRBV7-2 and TRBJ2-7): GAGVSQSPSNKVTEKGKDVELRCDPISGHTALYWYRQSLGQGLEFLIYFQGNSAPDKSGLPSDRFSAERTGGSVSTLTIQRTQQEDSAVYLCASSPRDRYYEQYFGPGTRLTVT.

The rearrangement uses TRBV12-5 and TRBJ2-7; 9 bases map to TRBD1. From germline, CDR1 is LGHNT and CDR2 FRNRAP. Trimming cost V 0 bases and J 4 bases; bases outside gene matches: 7. The length of the CDR3 is 16 residues. This chain's CDR3 is CASGLVLRGQGYEQYF. The CDR3 DNA reads as TGTGCTAGTGGTTTGGTACTTAGGGGACAGGGTTACGAGCAGTACTTC.

The CDR3 is CASSQESSGTRDEQFF. DNA of the CDR3: TGCGCCAGCAGCCAAGAGTCTAGCGGGACCCGAGATGAGCAGTTCTTC. The chain has TRBV4-3 and TRBJ2-1, with TRBD2 matching over 9 bases. Unmatched junction bases numbered 8, after V lost 0 bases and J lost 8 bases. The CDR3 has 16 residues. Germline CDR1 LGHNA, CDR2 YSLEER.

This chain's CDR3 is CASSKGQGESPYEQYF. CDR3 bases: TGTGCCAGCAGCAAAGGTCAGGGGGAGTCTCCCTACGAGCAGTACTTC. The rearrangement links TRBV21-1 to TRBJ2-7; the DNA was not compared with TRBD1, the D call given in the table. TRBV21-1 is assigned pseudogene status. The CDR3 is made up of 16 amino acids.

The chain combines TRBV25-1 with TRBJ2-1; 14 bases map to TRBD2. The CDR3 consists of 17 residues. With 4 bases clipped from V and 7 bases from J, the junction kept 9 bases outside the gene matches. CDR1 is MGHDK, CDR2 SYGVNS, per germline. The CDR3 reads CASSGLSGLAGENEQFF. DNA for the CDR3: TGTGCCAGCAGTGGTCTTTCGGGACTAGCGGGAGAAAATGAGCAGTTCTTC.

The rearrangement joins TRBV2 to TRBJ1-4, with D possibly being TRBD1 (5 bases). Trimming took off 4 bases at V and 3 bases at J, with 18 bases between the two ends. Looked up from germline, CDR1 is SNHLY and CDR2 is FYNNEI. The CDR3 covers 17 residues. In DNA form, the CDR3 reads TGTGCCAGCAGTGTACGACTCGGGACTCCTCCTAATGAAAAACTGTTTTTT. Translating gives CASSVRLGTPPNEKLFF.

V is TRBV19 and J is TRBJ1-2; TRBD1 agrees at 9 bases. This CDR3 region has 13 residues. The germline CDR1 and CDR2 sequences are LNHDA and SQIVND (reference sequence). With V trimmed by 7 bases and J by 7 bases, 7 bases remained unmatched. The CDR3, as DNA: TGTGCCAGTACTACCGACAGGGGGTCTGGCTACACCTTC. Translating gives CASTTDRGSGYTF.

This clone occurred once. This rearrangement joins TRBV19 to TRBJ1-5; D gene uncertain. There are 14 residues in the CDR3. V was clipped by 2 bases and J by 2 bases, with 7 bases between them. Germline CDR1 LNHDA, CDR2 SQIVND (reference sequence). The CDR3 spells CASSIIQGNQPQHF. The CDR3 DNA follows: TGTGCCAGTAGTATAATCCAGGGCAATCAGCCCCAGCATTTT.

The chain has TRBV29-1 and TRBJ1-2; no clear D. V lost 4 bases and J lost 0, with 15 bases in between. There are 15 residues in the CDR3. CDR1 is SQVTM and CDR2 is ANQGSEA in the germline V gene. CDR3 region: CSVGERSLANYGYTF. The CDR3 nucleotides read TGCAGCGTTGGAGAACGGTCCCTCGCTAACTATGGCTACACCTTC.

The chain couples TRBV7-6 to TRBJ1-1; D ambiguous. Germline V gene lookup returns CDR1 SGHVS and CDR2 FNYEAQ. This CDR3 spans 13 amino acids. The V and J ends lost 2 bases and 3 bases respectively, with 7 bases between them. The CDR3 protein is CASSLQEDTEAFF. CDR3 DNA sequence: TGTGCCAGCAGCTTACAGGAGGACACTGAAGCTTTCTTT.